A single sample is the source of the 8 T cell receptor beta chains below, sequenced in a study of naive CD8 T cells in extremely preterm neonates. Cord blood came from elective full-term cesareans at about 35-41 weeks without labor or membrane rupture. Profiled with immunoSEQ multiplex PCR; TCRdb holds only in-frame clones, not every one. The table lists 4,000 to 5,000 clones, 97% of them singletons. The sample comprised naive CD8+ T cells from cord blood. The source is a newborn in good health.

This clone was detected only once. The chain combines TRBV7-6 with TRBJ1-2; a weak D match, TRBD1 (5 bases). Deletions cut 5 bases from V and 8 bases from J, with 15 bases between. This CDR3 region has 13 residues. Per germline, CDR1 SGHVS and CDR2 FNYEAQ. CDR3 region: CASSDSQGKGYTF. The CDR3 region has the DNA TGTGCCAGCAGCGATAGCCAGGGTAAAGGCTACACCTTC. Together with reference TRBV7-6 and TRBJ1-2, the CDR3 gives the full variable domain: GAGVSQSPRYKVTKRGQDVALRCDPISGHVSLYWYRQALGQGPEFLTYFNYEAQQDKSGLPNDRFSAERPEGSISTLTIQRTEQRDSAMYRCASSDSQGKGYTFGSGTRLTVV.

The rearrangement uses TRBV27 and TRBJ1-2; TRBD1 might be the D (5 bases). The germline V gene encodes CDR1 MNHEY and CDR2 SMNVEV (reference sequence). The CDR3 extends over 14 amino acids. Trimming pared 0 bases from V and 5 bases from J, leaving 10 bases between. The DNA for the CDR3 is TGTGCCAGCAGTTTATCGTTTAGGGGATATGGCTACACCTTC. This encodes CASSLSFRGYGYTF.

The rearrangement joins TRBV19 to TRBJ1-1; a possible D gene is TRBD1 (6 bases). V lost 1 base and J 0 bases, leaving 15 bases between the germline ends. This CDR3 region has 17 residues. The germline V gene encodes CDR1 LNHDA and CDR2 SQIVND (reference sequence). The CDR3 reads CASSIVDSSSMNTEAFF. In DNA form, the CDR3 reads TGTGCCAGTAGTATAGTGGACAGTTCAAGTATGAACACTGAAGCTTTCTTT.

The chain employs TRBV7-3 and TRBJ2-3; 8 bases map to TRBD2. The germline gives CDR1 SGHTA, CDR2 FQGTGA. The CDR3 totals 15 residues. V trimming: 5 bases; J trimming: 2 bases; junction bases outside the gene matches: 6. The CDR3 nucleotides are TGTGCCAGCAGCGGAACGGGGGGGGCCACAGATACGCAGTATTTT. Translated, it gives CASSGTGGATDTQYF.

The V gene is TRBV4-1, the J gene TRBJ2-7; TRBD1 is a possible D gene (6 bases). V lost 6 bases and J 4 bases, leaving 13 bases between the germline ends. Germline CDR1 MGHRA, CDR2 YSYEKL. The CDR3 length is 13 residues. The CDR3 is CASSPEGEYEQYF. DNA of the CDR3: TGCGCCAGCAGTCCTGAGGGGGAATACGAGCAGTACTTC.

V usage is TRBV6-6 and J usage is TRBJ2-3; possibly TRBD1 for D (6 bases). This CDR3 has 14 residues. V lost 11 bases and J lost 0, with 15 bases in between. Per germline, CDR1 MNHNY and CDR2 SVGAGI (reference sequence). In DNA form, the CDR3 reads TGTGCCGCACGCGGACAGTGGAGCACAGATACGCAGTATTTT. As protein: CAARGQWSTDTQYF.

The CDR3 spells CASSPLRTEHNEKLFF. The CDR3 DNA reads TGTGCCAGCAGTCCCCTTCGGACAGAACATAATGAAAAACTGTTTTTT. The gene calls are TRBV27 and TRBJ1-4, with D tentatively TRBD1 (6 bases). The CDR3 spans 16 residues. Germline V gene lookup returns CDR1 MNHEY and CDR2 SMNVEV (reference sequence). Trimming took off 5 bases at V and 4 bases at J, with 17 bases between the two ends.

The V call is TRBV4-3, the J call TRBJ2-7; 8 nucleotides agree with TRBD2. CDR1 LGHNA and CDR2 YSLEER come from the germline V gene. This CDR3 is built from 17 residues. V shed 0 bases and J 5 bases; nucleotides not matched to a gene: 12. The CDR3 loop reads CASSQEVGAGGVHEQYF. The CDR3 region has the DNA TGCGCCAGCAGCCAAGAGGTGGGGGCGGGGGGCGTCCACGAGCAGTACTTC.